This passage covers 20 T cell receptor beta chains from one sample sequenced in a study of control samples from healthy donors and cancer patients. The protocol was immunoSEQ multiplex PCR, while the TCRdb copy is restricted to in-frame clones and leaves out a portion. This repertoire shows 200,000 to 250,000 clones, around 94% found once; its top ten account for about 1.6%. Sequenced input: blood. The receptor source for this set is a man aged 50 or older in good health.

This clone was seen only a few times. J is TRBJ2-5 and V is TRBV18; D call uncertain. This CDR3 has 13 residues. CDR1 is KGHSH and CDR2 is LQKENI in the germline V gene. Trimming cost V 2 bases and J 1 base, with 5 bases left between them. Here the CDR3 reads CASSPNLQETQYF. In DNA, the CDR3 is TGTGCCAGCTCACCAAACCTCCAAGAGACCCAGTACTTC.

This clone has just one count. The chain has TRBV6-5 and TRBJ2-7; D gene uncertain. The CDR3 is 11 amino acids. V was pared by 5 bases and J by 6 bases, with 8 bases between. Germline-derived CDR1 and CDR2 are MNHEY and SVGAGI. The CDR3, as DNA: TGTGCCAGCAGTCCCCGGGTCGAGCAGTACTTC. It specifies CASSPRVEQYF.

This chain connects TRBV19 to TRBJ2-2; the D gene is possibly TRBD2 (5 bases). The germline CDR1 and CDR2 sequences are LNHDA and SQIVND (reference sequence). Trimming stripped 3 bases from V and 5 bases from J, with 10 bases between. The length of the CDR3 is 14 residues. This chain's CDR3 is CASSIPGGTGELFF. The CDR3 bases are TGTGCCAGTAGTATCCCAGGAGGAACCGGGGAGCTGTTTTTT.

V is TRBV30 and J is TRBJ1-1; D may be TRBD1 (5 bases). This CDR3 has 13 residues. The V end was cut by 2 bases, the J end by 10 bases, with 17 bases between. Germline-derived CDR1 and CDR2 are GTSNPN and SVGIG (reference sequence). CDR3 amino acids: CAWSKTGRPGAFF. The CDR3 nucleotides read TGTGCCTGGAGTAAGACGGGGCGTCCGGGAGCTTTCTTT.

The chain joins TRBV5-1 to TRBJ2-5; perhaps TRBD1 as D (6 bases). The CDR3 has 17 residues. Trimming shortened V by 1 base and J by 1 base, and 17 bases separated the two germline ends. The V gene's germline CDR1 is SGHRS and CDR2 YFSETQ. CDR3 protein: CASSLQGSGVFQETQYF. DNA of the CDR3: TGCGCCAGCAGCTTGCAGGGGTCAGGTGTATTCCAAGAGACCCAGTACTTC.

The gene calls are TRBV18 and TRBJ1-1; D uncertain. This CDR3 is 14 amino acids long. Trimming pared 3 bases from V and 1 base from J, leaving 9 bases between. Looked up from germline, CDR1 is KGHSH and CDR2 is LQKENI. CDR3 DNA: TGTGCCAGCTCACCCAGCGAGGGGAACACTGAAGCTTTCTTT. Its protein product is CASSPSEGNTEAFF.

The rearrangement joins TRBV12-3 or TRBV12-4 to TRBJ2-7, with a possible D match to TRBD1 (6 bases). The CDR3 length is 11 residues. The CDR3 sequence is CASSLARDIRV. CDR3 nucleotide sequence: TGTGCCAGCAGTCTCGCCCGGGACATCCGCGTC.

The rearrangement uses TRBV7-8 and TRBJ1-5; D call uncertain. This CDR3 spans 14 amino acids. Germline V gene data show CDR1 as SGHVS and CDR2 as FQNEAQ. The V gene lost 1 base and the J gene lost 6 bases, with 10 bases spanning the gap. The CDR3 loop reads CASSLGGLGQPQHF. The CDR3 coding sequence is TGTGCCAGCAGCTTAGGAGGGCTCGGTCAGCCCCAGCATTTT.

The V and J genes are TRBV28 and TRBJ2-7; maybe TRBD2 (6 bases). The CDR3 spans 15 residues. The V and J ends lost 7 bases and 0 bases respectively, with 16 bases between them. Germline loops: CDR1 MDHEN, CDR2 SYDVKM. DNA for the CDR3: TGTGCCAGCACTCCCCGCGGGGTCAGCTCCTACGAGCAGTACTTC. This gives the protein CASTPRGVSSYEQYF.

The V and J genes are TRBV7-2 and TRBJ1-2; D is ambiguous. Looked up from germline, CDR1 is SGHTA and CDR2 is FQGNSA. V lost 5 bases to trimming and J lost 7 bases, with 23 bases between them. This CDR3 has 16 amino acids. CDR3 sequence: CASSPVGSLMRGGYTF. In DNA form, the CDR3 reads TGTGCCAGCAGCCCAGTAGGTAGTCTCATGCGTGGTGGCTACACCTTC.

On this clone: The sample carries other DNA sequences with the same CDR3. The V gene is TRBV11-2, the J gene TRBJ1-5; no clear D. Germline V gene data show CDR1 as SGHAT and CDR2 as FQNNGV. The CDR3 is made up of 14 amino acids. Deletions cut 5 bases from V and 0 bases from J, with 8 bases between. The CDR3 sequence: CASSQSLSNQPQHF. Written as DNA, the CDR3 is TGTGCCAGCAGCCAGAGTCTTAGCAATCAGCCCCAGCATTTT.

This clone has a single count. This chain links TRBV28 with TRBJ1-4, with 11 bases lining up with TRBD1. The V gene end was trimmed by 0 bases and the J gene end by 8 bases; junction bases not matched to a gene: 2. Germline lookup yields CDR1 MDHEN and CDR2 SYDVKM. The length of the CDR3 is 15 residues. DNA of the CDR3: TGTGCCAGCAGTTTATGGGGACAGGGGGGGGAAAAACTGTTTTTT. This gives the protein CASSLWGQGGEKLFF.

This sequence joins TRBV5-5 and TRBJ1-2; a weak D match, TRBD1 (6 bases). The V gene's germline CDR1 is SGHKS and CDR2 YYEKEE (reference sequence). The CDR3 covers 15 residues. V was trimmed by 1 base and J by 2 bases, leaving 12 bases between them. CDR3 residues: CASSLWEGVNYGYTF. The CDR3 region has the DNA TGTGCCAGCAGCTTGTGGGAGGGGGTGAACTATGGCTACACCTTC. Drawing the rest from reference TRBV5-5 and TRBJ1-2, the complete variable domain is DAGVTQSPTHLIKTRGQQVTLRCSPISGHKSVSWYQQVLGQGPQFIFQYYEKEERGRGNFPDRFSARQFPNYSSELNVNALLLGDSALYLCASSLWEGVNYGYTFGSGTRLTVV.

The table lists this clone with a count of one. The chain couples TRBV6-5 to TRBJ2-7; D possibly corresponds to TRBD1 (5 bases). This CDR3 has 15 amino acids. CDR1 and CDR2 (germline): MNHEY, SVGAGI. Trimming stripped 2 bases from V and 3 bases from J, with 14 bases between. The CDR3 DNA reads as TGTGCCAGCAGTTACAGGGCAGGGAAAAGCTACGAGCAGTACGTC. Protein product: CASSYRAGKSYEQYV.

Here the CDR3 reads CASSQVSGLDNTGELFF. CDR3 coding DNA: TGTGCCAGCAGCCAAGTCTCGGGACTAGATAACACCGGGGAGCTGTTTTTT. The chain uses TRBV3-1 (or the pseudogene TRBV3-2) and TRBJ2-2; 8 nucleotides line up with TRBD2. Germline V gene sequence: CDR1 LGHDT, CDR2 YNNKEL (reference sequence). V shed 1 base and J 2 bases; nucleotides not matched to a gene: 6. This CDR3 comprises 17 residues.

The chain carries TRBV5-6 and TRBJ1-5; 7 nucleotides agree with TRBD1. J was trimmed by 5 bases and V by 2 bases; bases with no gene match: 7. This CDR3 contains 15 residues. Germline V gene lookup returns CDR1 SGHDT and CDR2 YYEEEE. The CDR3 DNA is TGTGCCAGCAGCTTACTACAGGGGACGGATCAGCCCCAGCATTTT. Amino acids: CASSLLQGTDQPQHF.

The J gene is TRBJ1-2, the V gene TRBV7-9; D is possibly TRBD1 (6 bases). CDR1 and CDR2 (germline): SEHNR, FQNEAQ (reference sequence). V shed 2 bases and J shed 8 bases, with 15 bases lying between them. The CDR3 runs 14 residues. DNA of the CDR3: TGTGCCAGCAGCTTAAGGCCAGGGGTCGGGGGCTACACCTTC. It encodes CASSLRPGVGGYTF.

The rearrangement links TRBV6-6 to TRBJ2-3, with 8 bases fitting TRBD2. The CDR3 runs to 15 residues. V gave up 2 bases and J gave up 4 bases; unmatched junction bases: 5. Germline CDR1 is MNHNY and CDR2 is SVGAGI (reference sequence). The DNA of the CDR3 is TGTGCCAGCAGTTACACGGGGGGGGGCCCAGATACGCAGTATTTT. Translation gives CASSYTGGGPDTQYF.

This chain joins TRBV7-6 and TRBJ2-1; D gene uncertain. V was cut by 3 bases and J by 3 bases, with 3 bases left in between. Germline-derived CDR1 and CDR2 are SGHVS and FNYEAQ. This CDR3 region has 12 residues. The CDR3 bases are TGTGCCAGCAGCTTCAACTACAATGAGCAGTTCTTC. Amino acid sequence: CASSFNYNEQFF.

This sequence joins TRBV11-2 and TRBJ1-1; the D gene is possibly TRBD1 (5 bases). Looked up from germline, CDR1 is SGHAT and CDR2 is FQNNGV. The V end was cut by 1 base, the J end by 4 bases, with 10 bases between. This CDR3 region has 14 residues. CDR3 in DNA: TGTGCCAGCAGCTTAGTGAGGGACTCCACTGAAGCTTTCTTT. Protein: CASSLVRDSTEAFF.